Shown below are 29 T cell receptor beta chains from a single sample sequenced in a study of metastatic and nonmetastatic thyroid tumors (dated by TCRdb to about 2020). Before undergoing thyroid surgery, none of the patients had been given any kind of treatment. Preparation of the library involved PCR. The sample was run on an Illumina HiSeq 4000. TCRdb redid the processing of the public reads, applying fastp at Q25 and MiXCR, and retained in-frame beta chains. The sample yields about 82,000 clones; 9.5% to 15% were counted once. Of the sample, approximately 8.8% falls within the top ten clones. Sequences were obtained from tumor tissue. The receptors here all came from a female donor with papillary thyroid cancer or a benign thyroid nodule (not recorded which). Some clones in this sample may be carry-over from other donors' samples.

The chain employs TRBV12-3 or TRBV12-4 and TRBJ2-1, with D tentatively TRBD1 (5 bases). The CDR3 length is 14 residues. V lost 3 bases and J 5 bases, leaving 11 bases between the germline ends. CDR3 nucleotide sequence: TGTGCCAGCAGTTTCAGGGATGGGGACAATGAGCAGTTCTTC. Encoded protein: CASSFRDGDNEQFF.

This clone has only a few counts. With a much larger clone just one base away, this may be a read error. The chain recombines TRBV24-1 with TRBJ1-2, with a weak D call TRBD1 (6 bases). Trimming took off 3 bases at V and 4 bases at J, with 11 bases between the two ends. The CDR3 length is 14 residues. Germline values: CDR1 KGHDR, CDR2 SFDVKD. This CDR3 is CATSDPRGSYGYTF. DNA of the CDR3: TGTGCCACCAGTGATCCAAGGGGGAGCTATGGCTACACCTTC.

This clone is deemed large. The CDR3 spells CASSFGVAGPYEQYF. The CDR3 DNA reads TGTGCCAGCAGCTTTGGCGTAGCGGGTCCCTACGAGCAGTACTTC. The chain uses TRBV7-8 and TRBJ2-7, with 7 bases that match TRBD2. The trim removed 3 bases at V and 2 bases at J, leaving 7 bases unmatched. The CDR3 has 15 residues. Germline CDR1 SGHVS, CDR2 FQNEAQ.

In its sample, this clone was seen many times. This rearrangement joins TRBV6-1 to TRBJ2-1, with 7 positions matching TRBD2. V lost 8 bases to trimming and J lost 11 bases; unmatched junction nucleotides: 9. The germline CDR1 and CDR2 sequences are MNHNS and SASEGT. The CDR3 spans 12 residues. The CDR3 DNA follows: TGTGCCAGCCGGGAGGTGGGTCCTCAGCAGTTCTTC. It encodes CASREVGPQQFF.

The CDR3 DNA reads TGTGCCAGCAAGGTGGGAGTGGAGACCCAGTACTTC. Translated: CASKVGVETQYF. V usage is TRBV2 and J usage is TRBJ2-5; tentatively, D is TRBD2 (5 bases). Germline V gene data show CDR1 as SNHLY and CDR2 as FYNNEI. The CDR3 runs to 12 residues. V dropped 7 bases and J dropped 5 bases, with 11 bases sitting between them.

The sample holds many counts of this clone. The chain carries TRBV20-1 and TRBJ1-6; 8 bases map to TRBD1. V was clipped by 0 bases and J by 6 bases; unmatched bases: 7. Germline V gene data show CDR1 as DFQATT and CDR2 as SNEGSKA (reference sequence). The CDR3 is 16 amino acids. Here the CDR3 reads CSARDPTGGGNSPLHF. The CDR3 DNA sequence: TGCAGTGCTAGAGACCCTACAGGGGGGGGTAATTCACCCCTCCACTTT.

This clone was seen ten or more times. The V call is TRBV6-2 or TRBV6-3, the J call TRBJ1-1, with D unclear. Germline values: CDR1 MNHEY, CDR2 SVGEGT. Trimming stripped 8 bases from V and 3 bases from J, with 16 bases between. CDR3 length: 14 residues. The CDR3 spells CASAPVGPHTEAFF. The CDR3 DNA reads TGTGCCAGCGCACCGGTAGGGCCCCACACTGAAGCTTTCTTT.

This clone has at least ten counts. V is TRBV30 and J is TRBJ1-3; D gene unclear. The CDR3 sequence is 17 residues long. Germline CDR1 reads GTSNPN; CDR2 reads SVGIG (reference sequence). With 2 bases removed from V and 1 base from J, the gap between germline ends came to 18 bases. CDR3 nucleotide sequence: TGTGCCTGGAGTACCTGGGGATCGACTTCGTCTGGAAACACCATATATTTT. Protein: CAWSTWGSTSSGNTIYF.

As to this clone: A much larger clone differs from this one at a single base, so this may be a read error. This chain uses TRBV7-2 with TRBJ2-5; 12 positions match TRBD2. This CDR3 spans 18 amino acids. The V gene's germline CDR1 is SGHTA and CDR2 FQGNSA. In DNA form, the CDR3 reads TGTGCCAGCAGATTAGCGCGGGGGACTAGCGGGCCCCAAGAGACCCAGTACTTC. Its protein is CASRLARGTSGPQETQYF.

This clone has ten or more counts. An end of the junction does not agree with germline; a read error may underlie this. The sample holds other DNA sequences that translate to the same CDR3. The chain links TRBV20-1 to TRBJ2-2; 10 nucleotides line up with TRBD1. CDR1 DFQATT and CDR2 SNEGSKA come from the germline V gene (reference sequence). This CDR3 comprises 15 residues. This CDR3 reads CSARDRQGAGGELFF. The CDR3 DNA sequence: TGCAGTGCTAGGGACCGACAGGGGGCCGGCGGGGAGTTGTTTTTT.

This clone was seen repeatedly, ten times or more. The CDR3 loop is CASSPRAGGFGEQYF. The CDR3 DNA reads TGTGCCAGCAGCCCTCGGGCGGGAGGGTTCGGCGAGCAGTACTTC. This chain uses TRBV5-4 with TRBJ2-7; 9 bases align to TRBD2. Losses at the gene ends were 4 bases for V and 6 bases for J; bases not matched to a gene: 11. CDR3 length equals 15 residues. Per germline, CDR1 SGHNT and CDR2 YYREEE (reference sequence). Complete variable domain (other parts from reference TRBV5-4 and TRBJ2-7): ETGVTQSPTHLIKTRGQQVTLRCSSQSGHNTVSWYQQALGQGPQFIFQYYREEENGRGNFPPRFSGLQFPNYSSELNVNALELDDSALYLCASSPRAGGFGEQYFGPGTRLTVT.

V gene TRBV30 combines with J gene TRBJ2-5; the D gene is possibly TRBD2 (6 bases). CDR3 length: 13 amino acids. V gave up 3 bases and J gave up 5 bases, with 13 bases separating them. Per the germline V gene, CDR1 is GTSNPN and CDR2 is SVGIG (reference sequence). The chain's CDR3 is CAWRRRAGETQYF. The CDR3 DNA reads as TGTGCCTGGAGAAGGCGGGCGGGGGAGACCCAGTACTTC.

Only a few counts were recorded for this clone. The chain joins TRBV28 to TRBJ1-2, with D unresolved. Germline V gene data show CDR1 as MDHEN and CDR2 as SYDVKM. CDR3 size: 16 residues. V was clipped by 1 base and J by 4 bases, with 16 bases between them. The CDR3, as DNA: TGTGCCAGCAGTTTATCCGGGAAAGCGGGGTTCTATGGCTACACCTTC. Residues: CASSLSGKAGFYGYTF.

At least ten counts were recorded for this clone. The rearrangement uses TRBV18 and TRBJ1-1, with 8 positions matching TRBD1. This CDR3 region has 14 residues. CDR1 is KGHSH, CDR2 LQKENI, per germline. V shed 2 bases, J shed 10 bases, and the junction held 9 bases outside the gene matches. CDR3 DNA: TGTGCCAGCTCACCAAATCAGGGGGCTTCTGCAGCTTTCTTT. Its protein is CASSPNQGASAAFF. Based on the CDR3 plus reference TRBV18 and TRBJ1-1, the full variable domain is NAGVMQNPRHLVRRRGQEARLRCSPMKGHSHVYWYRQLPEEGLKFMVYLQKENIIDESGMPKERFSAEFPKEGPSILRIQQVVRGDSAAYFCASSPNQGASAAFFGQGTRLTVV.

There are a few counts of this clone. Just one base apart from a much larger clone, this may be a read error. The chain employs TRBV12-3 or TRBV12-4 and TRBJ2-4, with 10 bases fitting TRBD2. CDR3 length equals 17 residues. With V trimmed by 7 bases and J by 0 bases, 9 bases remained unmatched. The CDR3 bases are TGTGCCAGCACCCATCTAGCGGGGGATACAGCCAAAAACATTCAGTACTTC. It yields the protein CASTHLAGDTAKNIQYF.

This clone was recorded at least ten times. This chain joins TRBV5-4 and TRBJ2-2; D is possibly TRBD2 (5 bases). The V gene's germline CDR1 is SGHNT and CDR2 YYREEE (reference sequence). V was trimmed by 1 base and J by 4 bases, leaving 14 bases between them. This CDR3 spans 16 amino acids. CDR3 region: CASSLRWESITGELFF. CDR3 nucleotides: TGTGCCAGCAGCTTGAGGTGGGAGAGCATCACCGGGGAGCTGTTTTTT.

The genes are TRBV3-1 and TRBJ1-1, with D possibly being TRBD1 (6 bases). The germline V gene has CDR1 LGHDT and CDR2 YNNKEL (reference sequence). V shed 1 base and J shed 7 bases, with 10 bases lying between them. The CDR3 has 13 amino acids. CDR3 DNA: TGTGCCAGCAGCCAAGGACAGGAGCGTGAAGCTTTCTTT. It encodes CASSQGQEREAFF.

CDR3 sequence (DNA): TGTGCCAGCAGCGCCGGGACTGCCTGTACCTGGGAGCTGTTTTTT. This encodes CASSAGTACTWELFF. The V call is TRBV7-3, the J call TRBJ2-2; D perhaps matches TRBD2 (6 bases). The length of the CDR3 is 15 residues. Between the trimmed V and J ends, which lost 5 bases and 9 bases, there was a span of 19 bases. The germline V gene has CDR1 SGHTA and CDR2 FQGTGA. The complete variable domain, with remaining parts taken from reference TRBV7-3 and TRBJ2-2, reads GAGVSQTPSNKVTEKGKYVELRCDPISGHTALYWYRQSLGQGPEFLIYFQGTGAADDSGLPNDRFFAVRPEGSVSTLKIQRTERGDSAVYLCASSAGTACTWELFFGEGSRLTVL.

A few counts support this clone. At one boundary the junction diverges from the germline segment, which might be a read error. The chain links TRBV19 to TRBJ1-5; D gene ambiguous. Germline V gene sequence: CDR1 LNHDA, CDR2 SQIVND (reference sequence). This CDR3 comprises 12 residues. The DNA of the CDR3 is TGTGCCAGTAGCACATTCGGTCGAGCGGGGAGGTTT. Protein: CASSTFGRAGRF.

In its sample, this clone was seen many times. One end of the junction fails to match germline, which may point to a read error. The V and J genes are TRBV7-7 and TRBJ2-5, with 9 bases identical to TRBD2. The length of the CDR3 is 15 residues. The germline CDR1 and CDR2 sequences are SSHAT and FNYEAQ (reference sequence). CDR3 protein: CASSLKAGGRETQYF. For the CDR3, the DNA is TGTGCTAGCAGCTTAAAAGCGGGAGGCCGCGAGACCCAGTACTTC.

This clone was seen ten or more times. The J gene is TRBJ1-6, the V gene TRBV9; D is undetermined. V was shortened by 0 bases and J by 5 bases, with 12 bases between the two germline ends. This CDR3 is built from 16 residues. Germline V gene sequence: CDR1 SGDLS, CDR2 YYNGEE. In nucleotides, the CDR3 is TGTGCCAGCAGCGTAGATGAGGGAGCACATAATTCACCCCTCCACTTT. It encodes CASSVDEGAHNSPLHF.

Ten or more counts support this clone. CDR3 in DNA: TGTGCCAGTAGTCGACTAGCGGGAGAGGCAGATACGCAGTATTTT. It yields the protein CASSRLAGEADTQYF. The genes are TRBV19 and TRBJ2-3; 12 bases fit TRBD2. The V and J ends lost 5 bases and 4 bases, in that order; junction bases with no gene match: 4. CDR3 length: 15 residues. Germline CDR1 LNHDA, CDR2 SQIVND (reference sequence). The variable domain in full, with the rest retrieved from reference TRBV19 and TRBJ2-3, is DGGITQSPKYLFRKEGQNVTLSCEQNLNHDAMYWYRQDPGQGLRLIYYSQIVNDFQKGDIAEGYSVSREKKESFPLTVTSAQKNPTAFYLCASSRLAGEADTQYFGPGTRLTVL.

This clone was seen a handful of times. One base away lies a much larger clone, so this may be a sequencing read error. The genes are TRBV7-3 and TRBJ2-3; the match to TRBD2 covers 7 bases. There are 17 residues in the CDR3. Germline CDR1 SGHTA, CDR2 FQGTGA. V was clipped by 0 bases and J by 1 base; unmatched bases: 7. The CDR3, as DNA: TGTGCCAGCAGCTTAACTCGGGGGACTATCGGCACAGATACGCAGTATTTT. Translating it yields CASSLTRGTIGTDTQYF.

This clone was observed at least ten times. This chain joins TRBV19 and TRBJ1-5; 7 nucleotides agree with TRBD1. Per germline, CDR1 LNHDA and CDR2 SQIVND (reference sequence). The CDR3 sequence is 18 residues long. V shed 4 bases and J 3 bases; nucleotides not matched to a gene: 15. CDR3 in amino acids: CASSRAPLGGQYNQPQHF. The CDR3 DNA sequence: TGTGCCAGTAGTAGAGCGCCTCTTGGGGGACAGTACAATCAGCCCCAGCATTTT.

There are many counts of this clone. The V call is TRBV24-1, the J call TRBJ2-7; 12 positions agree with TRBD1. CDR3 size: 15 residues. Germline-derived CDR1 and CDR2 are KGHDR and SFDVKD. The J segment lost 4 bases and the V segment lost 5 bases, leaving 5 bases of the junction unmatched. CDR3 sequence reads: CATSARDRGLYEQYF. The CDR3 coding sequence is TGTGCCACCAGTGCCCGGGACAGGGGGCTGTACGAGCAGTACTTC.

This clone was observed many times. The chain couples TRBV6-1 to TRBJ2-7, with D tentatively TRBD2 (7 bases). The CDR3 contains 15 residues. V was trimmed by 8 bases and J by 3 bases, leaving 20 bases between them. CDR1 MNHNS and CDR2 SASEGT come from the germline V gene. CDR3 in DNA: TGTGCCAGCGGAAGAGGGGGGGGATTCGACTACGAGCAGTACTTC. Residues: CASGRGGGFDYEQYF.

In this sample, this clone turned up many times. The V and J genes are TRBV5-1 and TRBJ1-6; TRBD1 aligns across 7 bases. J was trimmed by 5 bases and V by 4 bases; bases with no gene match: 6. This CDR3 comprises 15 residues. Germline CDR1 reads SGHRS; CDR2 reads YFSETQ. Here the CDR3 reads CASSTHRGDNSPLHF. CDR3 bases: TGCGCCAGCAGCACCCACAGGGGTGATAATTCACCCCTCCACTTT.

There are many counts of this clone. This sequence joins TRBV6-1 and TRBJ2-7; D perhaps matches TRBD2 (5 bases). CDR1 is MNHNS and CDR2 is SASEGT in the germline V gene. V shed 6 bases and J shed 2 bases, with 11 bases lying between them. CDR3 length equals 13 residues. The CDR3 loop is CASSWGVPYEQYF. CDR3 bases: TGTGCCAGCAGCTGGGGAGTCCCCTACGAGCAGTACTTC.

With regard to this clone: This may arise from a read error, as a much more abundant clone is one base away. This sequence joins TRBV9 and TRBJ1-1; tentative D call: TRBD1 (6 bases). The CDR3 runs 14 residues. Germline CDR1 SGDLS, CDR2 YYNGEE. The CDR3 reads CANSADTGKTEAFF. In DNA, the CDR3 is TGTGCCAACAGCGCCGACACAGGGAAGACTGAAGCTTTCTTT.